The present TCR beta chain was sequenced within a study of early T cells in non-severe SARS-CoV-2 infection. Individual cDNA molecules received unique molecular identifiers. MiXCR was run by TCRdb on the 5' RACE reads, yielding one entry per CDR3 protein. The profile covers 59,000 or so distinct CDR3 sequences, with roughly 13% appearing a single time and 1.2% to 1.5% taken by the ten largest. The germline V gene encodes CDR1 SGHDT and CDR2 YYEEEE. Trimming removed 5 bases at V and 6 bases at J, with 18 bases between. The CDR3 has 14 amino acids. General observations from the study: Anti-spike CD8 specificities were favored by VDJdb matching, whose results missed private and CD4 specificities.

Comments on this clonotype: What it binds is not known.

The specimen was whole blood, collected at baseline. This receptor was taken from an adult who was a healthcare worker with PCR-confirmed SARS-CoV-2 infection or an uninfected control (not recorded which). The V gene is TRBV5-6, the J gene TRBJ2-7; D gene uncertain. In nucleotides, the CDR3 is TGTGCCAGCAGTCTGGCCGCGGACCCCCTCGAGCAGTACTTC. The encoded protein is CASSLAADPLEQYF.